The entry that follows covers one T cell receptor beta chain sequence. This record belongs to a study of blood T cell repertoires in COVID-19. The table came from immunoSEQ multiplex PCR; TCRdb's copy has only in-frame clones and leaves some out. Of fewer than 130,000 clones in the sample, about 85% were seen once. Germline V gene lookup returns CDR1 LNHDA and CDR2 SQIVND (reference sequence). The V segment lost 6 bases and the J segment 1 base; nucleotides outside the gene matches: 2. The CDR3 has 14 residues. Sequencing was done on a sample of peripheral blood. The TCR was taken from a human donor in a cohort sampled during active COVID-19. J is TRBJ1-3 and V is TRBV19, with 8 nucleotides matching TRBD1. The CDR3 region is CASSNRGSGNTIYF. Here the CDR3 DNA reads TGTGCCAGTAGCAACAGGGGGTCTGGAAACACCATATATTTT.